One and the same sample provided the 24 T cell receptor beta chains below, sequenced in a study of blood T cell repertoires in COVID-19. Data came from immunoSEQ multiplex PCR; TCRdb stores just in-frame clones and leaves some out. The sample has tens of thousands of clones, roughly 86% seen once. What was sequenced was peripheral blood. The receptor source for this set is a human donor in a cohort sampled during active COVID-19.

The chain is built from TRBV6-2 or TRBV6-3 and TRBJ2-7; D unclear. The CDR3 runs to 17 residues. With 0 bases removed from V and 3 bases from J, the gap between germline ends came to 18 bases. Germline loops: CDR1 MNHEY, CDR2 SVGEGT. CDR3 residues: CASSYSGDPKIIYEQYF. The CDR3 DNA is TGTGCCAGCAGTTACTCCGGTGATCCTAAGATCATCTACGAGCAGTACTTC.

V gene TRBV27 combines with J gene TRBJ2-7; D unclear. V was cut by 3 bases and J by 0 bases, with 6 bases left in between. This CDR3 is built from 13 residues. In germline, CDR1 is MNHEY, CDR2 SMNVEV (reference sequence). CDR3: CASSFLGSYEQYF. DNA for the CDR3: TGTGCCAGCAGTTTTCTCGGCTCCTACGAGCAGTACTTC.

The rearrangement links TRBV13 to TRBJ2-2; TRBD2 matches at 9 bases. The germline CDR1 and CDR2 sequences are PRHDT and FYEKMQ (reference sequence). The CDR3 loop spans 15 amino acids. Trimming at V came to 5 bases and at J to 6 bases, leaving 7 bases not matched to a gene. CDR3 amino acids: CASSLPGTSPGELFF. CDR3 in DNA: TGTGCCAGCAGCCTCCCCGGGACTAGCCCCGGGGAGCTGTTTTTT.

The CDR3 spells CASSLGRLAGKDTQYF. The CDR3 DNA is TGTGCCAGCAGCTTAGGTCGACTAGCGGGGAAAGATACGCAGTATTTT. The chain couples TRBV11-2 to TRBJ2-3; 11 positions match TRBD2. The CDR3 extends over 16 amino acids. J was trimmed by 5 bases and V by 1 base; bases with no gene match: 5. Per the germline V gene, CDR1 is SGHAT and CDR2 is FQNNGV.

The sample holds one count of this clone. V gene TRBV10-2 combines with J gene TRBJ2-3; 8 bases are shared with TRBD2. V lost 3 bases to trimming and J lost 2 bases; unmatched junction nucleotides: 4. CDR3 length: 15 residues. The germline V gene has CDR1 WSHSY and CDR2 SAAADI. This chain's CDR3 is CASSDERELTDTQYF. CDR3 bases: TGCGCCAGCAGTGATGAGCGGGAGCTCACAGATACGCAGTATTTT.

V is TRBV6-6 and J is TRBJ2-1; D gene ambiguous. Trimming left V 5 bases short and J 0 bases short, with 8 bases between. The CDR3 has 14 residues. In germline, CDR1 is MNHNY, CDR2 SVGAGI (reference sequence). This CDR3 reads CASSPLSSYNEQFF. CDR3 bases: TGTGCCAGCAGTCCACTGAGCTCCTACAATGAGCAGTTCTTC.

The chain carries TRBV3-1 (or the pseudogene TRBV3-2) and TRBJ1-1, with D perhaps matching TRBD1 (5 bases). Germline CDR1 is LGHDT and CDR2 is YNNKEL (reference sequence). V was clipped by 3 bases and J by 0 bases, with 8 bases between them. The CDR3 is 14 amino acids. For the CDR3, the DNA is TGTGCCAGCAGCCATCCAGGGATGAACACTGAAGCTTTCTTT. This sequence encodes CASSHPGMNTEAFF.

The CDR3 loop reads CASSYQSTREMDGANVLTF. CDR3 in DNA: TGTGCCAGCAGCTACCAATCAACCAGGGAAATGGACGGGGCCAACGTCCTGACTTTC. The chain links TRBV12-1 to TRBJ2-6; TRBD1 was called by the table and not checked on the DNA. TRBV12-1 is a pseudogene locus. The CDR3 has 19 residues.

The chain couples TRBV2 to TRBJ2-2, with D maybe TRBD1 (6 bases). The CDR3 is 15 amino acids. CDR1 is SNHLY and CDR2 is FYNNEI in the germline V gene. Between the trimmed V and J ends, which lost 6 bases and 3 bases, there was a span of 14 bases. CDR3 protein: CASRTGTSYTGELFF. The CDR3 DNA reads as TGTGCCAGCAGGACCGGGACATCTTACACCGGGGAGCTGTTTTTT.

The chain couples TRBV2 to TRBJ2-2; 11 nucleotides line up with TRBD2. Per germline, CDR1 SNHLY and CDR2 FYNNEI. V shed 6 bases, J shed 2 bases, and the junction held 2 bases outside the gene matches. The length of the CDR3 is 15 residues. CDR3 sequence reads: CASRRLAGNTGELFF. In DNA, the CDR3 is TGTGCCAGCAGACGACTAGCGGGAAACACCGGGGAGCTGTTTTTT.

The DNA for the CDR3 is TGTGCCAGCAGCCCCCGATCCCGTTTAGCGGGGGCGAACACCGGGGAGCTGTTTTTT. Translation gives CASSPRSRLAGANTGELFF. This chain uses TRBV9 with TRBJ2-2, with TRBD2 matching over 9 bases. V trimming: 4 bases; J trimming: 0 bases; junction bases outside the gene matches: 13. The CDR3 has 19 residues. From germline, CDR1 is SGDLS and CDR2 YYNGEE.

The V gene is TRBV27, the J gene TRBJ2-1; 7 positions agree with TRBD2. This CDR3 comprises 17 residues. V gave up 3 bases and J gave up 2 bases; unmatched junction bases: 10. The V gene's germline CDR1 is MNHEY and CDR2 SMNVEV (reference sequence). The CDR3 region is CASSFPAASGTYNEQFF. For the CDR3, the DNA is TGTGCCAGCAGTTTCCCCGCCGCCAGCGGGACCTACAATGAGCAGTTCTTC.

The rearrangement links TRBV29-1 to TRBJ2-7, with TRBD1 as a possible D gene (5 bases). V lost 7 bases and J 3 bases, leaving 22 bases between the germline ends. This CDR3 is 15 amino acids long. Germline loops: CDR1 SQVTM, CDR2 ANQGSEA. CDR3 loop: CSASMGRVSVYEQYF. CDR3 DNA sequence: TGCAGCGCTTCGATGGGCAGGGTCTCGGTCTACGAGCAGTACTTC.

The chain uses TRBV7-9 and TRBJ2-7; D not resolved. CDR3 length: 12 residues. Germline loops: CDR1 SEHNR, CDR2 FQNEAQ (reference sequence). V was shortened by 2 bases and J by 6 bases, with 8 bases between the two germline ends. For the CDR3, the DNA is TGTGCCAGCAGCTTATATGCAGGCGAGCAGTACTTC. Translation gives CASSLYAGEQYF. Full variable domain (outside the CDR3, taken from reference TRBV7-9 and TRBJ2-7): DTGVSQNPRHKITKRGQNVTFRCDPISEHNRLYWYRQTLGQGPEFLTYFQNEAQLEKSRLLSDRFSAERPKGSFSTLEIQRTEQGDSAMYLCASSLYAGEQYFGPGTRLTVT.

This clone was recorded once. The chain is built from TRBV20-1 and TRBJ1-5; D is unclear. Germline-derived CDR1 and CDR2 are DFQATT and SNEGSKA (reference sequence). The CDR3 loop spans 10 amino acids. Trimming took off 5 bases at V and 6 bases at J, with 5 bases between the two ends. CDR3 amino acids: CSAGPQPQHF. The DNA for the CDR3 is TGCAGTGCTGGGCCTCAGCCCCAGCATTTT.

This clone appeared a single time. The chain employs TRBV5-6 and TRBJ2-3; possibly TRBD1 for D (5 bases). Trimming pared 4 bases from V and 0 bases from J, leaving 15 bases between. Germline V gene sequence: CDR1 SGHDT, CDR2 YYEEEE. This CDR3 is 16 amino acids long. CDR3 sequence (DNA): TGTGCCAGCAGCCCGGCGGTCAGGGCTAGCACAGATACGCAGTATTTT. It codes for CASSPAVRASTDTQYF.

The chain is built from TRBV19 and TRBJ2-7; possibly TRBD2 for D (5 bases). The CDR3 consists of 15 residues. Trimming shortened V by 8 bases and J by 0 bases, and 17 bases separated the two germline ends. Germline V gives CDR1 LNHDA, CDR2 SQIVND (reference sequence). CDR3 sequence reads: CASSLTGGPSYEQYF. The CDR3 bases are TGTGCCAGTTCCTTAACTGGAGGCCCCTCCTACGAGCAGTACTTC. Full variable domain (outside the CDR3, taken from reference TRBV19 and TRBJ2-7): DGGITQSPKYLFRKEGQNVTLSCEQNLNHDAMYWYRQDPGQGLRLIYYSQIVNDFQKGDIAEGYSVSREKKESFPLTVTSAQKNPTAFYLCASSLTGGPSYEQYFGPGTRLTVT.

A single count supports this clone. This chain connects TRBV25-1 to TRBJ2-5; TRBD1 is a possible D gene (6 bases). The CDR3 spans 13 residues. The germline V and J ends were trimmed by 6 bases and 1 base, with 9 bases remaining between them. The germline V gene has CDR1 MGHDK and CDR2 SYGVNS. The CDR3 protein is CASSGQFQETQYF. CDR3 bases: TGTGCCAGCAGCGGACAGTTCCAAGAGACCCAGTACTTC.

This chain connects TRBV7-2 to TRBJ2-3; TRBD1 aligns across 7 bases. This CDR3 region has 16 residues. Germline-derived CDR1 and CDR2 are SGHTA and FQGNSA. V lost 4 bases, J lost 0 bases, and 7 bases stayed unmatched. CDR3 sequence reads: CASSSTGTTSTDTQYF. DNA of the CDR3: TGTGCCAGCAGCTCGACAGGGACGACTAGCACAGATACGCAGTATTTT.

The chain has TRBV5-1 and TRBJ1-1; 7 nucleotides match TRBD1. Germline V gene lookup returns CDR1 SGHRS and CDR2 YFSETQ. The CDR3 consists of 13 residues. V lost 4 bases and J lost 4; bases outside the gene matches: 4. CDR3 in DNA: TGCGCCAGCAGCCTTTCAGGGGGCACTGAAGCTTTCTTT. This gives the protein CASSLSGGTEAFF.

This clone was seen only once. This chain uses TRBV6-4 with TRBJ2-5; perhaps TRBD2 as D (5 bases). V lost 3 bases, J lost 6 bases, and 17 bases lay in between. Germline V gene lookup returns CDR1 MRHNA and CDR2 SNTAGT. This CDR3 comprises 15 residues. The CDR3 protein is CASSEGAGLGKTQYF. CDR3 in DNA: TGTGCCAGCAGTGAGGGCGCAGGCCTCGGGAAGACCCAGTACTTC.

CDR3 residues: CASSLGGLAGAYEQYF. CDR3 in DNA: TGTGCCAGCAGCTTAGGAGGACTAGCGGGAGCCTACGAGCAGTACTTC. This chain connects TRBV7-2 to TRBJ2-7; 13 bases line up with TRBD2. The V and J ends lost 1 base and 2 bases, in that order; junction bases with no gene match: 2. The CDR3 covers 16 residues. The V gene's germline CDR1 is SGHTA and CDR2 FQGNSA.

The V gene is TRBV7-2, the J gene TRBJ2-1; 8 bases align to TRBD1. After removal of 7 bases from V and 7 bases from J, the junction contained 12 bases not matched to a gene. Per the germline V gene, CDR1 is SGHTA and CDR2 is FQGNSA. CDR3 length equals 15 residues. The CDR3 nucleotides read TGTGCCAGCACCCGACAGGGGACACGTGGGAATGAGCAGTTCTTC. Translating it yields CASTRQGTRGNEQFF.

The rearrangement uses TRBV5-4 and TRBJ2-3; D call uncertain. Germline V gene sequence: CDR1 SGHNT, CDR2 YYREEE (reference sequence). V lost 0 bases, J lost 3 bases, and 5 bases lay in between. CDR3 size: 13 residues. Written as DNA, the CDR3 is TGTGCCAGCAGCTTGGCTAGAACAGATACGCAGTATTTT. It specifies CASSLARTDTQYF.